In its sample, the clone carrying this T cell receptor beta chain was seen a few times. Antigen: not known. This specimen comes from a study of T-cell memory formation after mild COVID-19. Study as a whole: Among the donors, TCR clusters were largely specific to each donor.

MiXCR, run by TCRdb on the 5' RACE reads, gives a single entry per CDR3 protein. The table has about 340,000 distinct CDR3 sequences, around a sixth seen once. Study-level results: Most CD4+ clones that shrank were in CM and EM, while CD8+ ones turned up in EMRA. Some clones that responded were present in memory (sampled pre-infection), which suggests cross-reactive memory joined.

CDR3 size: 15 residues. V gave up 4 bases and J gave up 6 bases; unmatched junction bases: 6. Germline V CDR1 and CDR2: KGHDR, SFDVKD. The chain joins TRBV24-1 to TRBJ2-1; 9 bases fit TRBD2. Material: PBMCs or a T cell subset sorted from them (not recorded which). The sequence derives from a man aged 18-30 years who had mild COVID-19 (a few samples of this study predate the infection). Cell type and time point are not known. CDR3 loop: CATSDFSGGVNEQFF. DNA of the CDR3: TGTGCCACCAGTGACTTTAGCGGGGGTGTCAATGAGCAGTTCTTC.